Listed here are 18 T cell receptor beta chains from one sample, sequenced in a study of T cell responses to AZD1222 COVID-19 vaccine. This table comes from immunoSEQ multiplex PCR, and its TCRdb copy is limited to in-frame clones, with some not included. Of fewer than 200,000 clones in the sample, less than 90% were seen once. The material sequenced was peripheral blood, taken on day 0 of AZD1222 vaccination. These receptors were obtained from an adult in good health.

The genes are TRBV7-3 and TRBJ1-1, with TRBD1 as a possible D gene (6 bases). The V gene's germline CDR1 is SGHTA and CDR2 FQGTGA. The germline V and J ends were trimmed by 3 bases and 8 bases, with 13 bases remaining between them. This CDR3 has 13 amino acids. CDR3 in DNA: TGTGCCAGCAGCTTTGGAGGGGGAAGAGAAGCTTTCTTT. Amino acid sequence: CASSFGGGREAFF.

The genes are TRBV18 and TRBJ1-1, with D possibly being TRBD1 (5 bases). The CDR3 runs to 13 residues. The V end lost 2 bases, the J end lost 2 bases, and 6 bases lay between the germline ends. Germline CDR1 KGHSH, CDR2 LQKENI. The chain's CDR3 is CASSPGANTEAFF. The CDR3 DNA sequence: TGTGCCAGCTCACCAGGGGCCAACACTGAAGCTTTCTTT. The full variable domain, its missing parts supplied by reference TRBV18 and TRBJ1-1, is NAGVMQNPRHLVRRRGQEARLRCSPMKGHSHVYWYRQLPEEGLKFMVYLQKENIIDESGMPKERFSAEFPKEGPSILRIQQVVRGDSAAYFCASSPGANTEAFFGQGTRLTVV.

This chain links TRBV6-1 with TRBJ2-7; 13 bases map to TRBD2. CDR1 is MNHNS and CDR2 is SASEGT in the germline V gene. J gave up 4 bases and V 5 bases, and 8 bases lay outside the gene matches. CDR3 length: 16 amino acids. In nucleotides, the CDR3 is TGTGCCAGCAGTAAAGGGACTAGCGGGATGCGATACGAGCAGTACTTC. It specifies CASSKGTSGMRYEQYF.

The chain links TRBV30 to TRBJ2-4; D unclear. Trimming shortened V by 0 bases and J by 4 bases, and 7 bases separated the two germline ends. This CDR3 has 13 amino acids. Germline V gene data show CDR1 as GTSNPN and CDR2 as SVGIG (reference sequence). The CDR3 loop reads CAWSVDQKNIQYF. CDR3 nucleotides: TGTGCCTGGAGTGTTGACCAAAAAAACATTCAGTACTTC.

The V and J genes are TRBV19 and TRBJ1-2; D is perhaps TRBD1 (5 bases). CDR1 and CDR2 from the germline V gene are LNHDA and SQIVND (reference sequence). This CDR3 is 14 amino acids long. V lost 1 base and J 8 bases, leaving 14 bases between the germline ends. CDR3 DNA: TGTGCCAGTAGTATAGGAGACAGCCGGTTGGGCTACACCTTC. Residues: CASSIGDSRLGYTF.

V gene TRBV13 combines with J gene TRBJ1-1; maybe TRBD1 (6 bases). The V and J ends lost 5 bases and 8 bases respectively, with 21 bases between them. CDR3 length: 15 residues. CDR1 is PRHDT, CDR2 FYEKMQ, per germline (reference sequence). CDR3 protein: CASSPTGSGAGEAFF. CDR3 DNA: TGTGCCAGCAGCCCCACAGGGAGTGGAGCTGGGGAAGCTTTCTTT.

This clone was found once. This chain connects TRBV5-4 to TRBJ2-5, with D perhaps given as TRBD1 or TRBD2 (5 bases each). V gave up 4 bases and J gave up 7 bases, with 20 bases separating them. The CDR3 has 15 amino acids. Looked up from germline, CDR1 is SGHNT and CDR2 is YYREEE (reference sequence). CDR3 bases: TGTGCCAGCAGCCGAGAAGGGAGCCAGGGTACGACCCAGTACTTC. It yields the protein CASSREGSQGTTQYF. The full variable domain, rest sourced from reference TRBV5-4 and TRBJ2-5, is ETGVTQSPTHLIKTRGQQVTLRCSSQSGHNTVSWYQQALGQGPQFIFQYYREEENGRGNFPPRFSGLQFPNYSSELNVNALELDDSALYLCASSREGSQGTTQYFGPGTRLLVL.

This rearrangement joins TRBV7-9 to TRBJ1-2; D gene uncertain. CDR3 length: 14 amino acids. The germline V and J ends were trimmed by 1 base and 8 bases, with 14 bases remaining between them. The germline CDR1 and CDR2 sequences are SEHNR and FQNEAQ (reference sequence). For the CDR3, the DNA is TGTGCCAGCAGCTTAGGGTCCGGGGTGGGCGGCTACACCTTC. Encoded protein: CASSLGSGVGGYTF. The full variable domain, rest sourced from reference TRBV7-9 and TRBJ1-2, is DTGVSQNPRHKITKRGQNVTFRCDPISEHNRLYWYRQTLGQGPEFLTYFQNEAQLEKSRLLSDRFSAERPKGSFSTLEIQRTEQGDSAMYLCASSLGSGVGGYTFGSGTRLTVV.

V and J are TRBV6-6 and TRBJ1-3, with TRBD1 identical over 7 bases. V was pared by 6 bases and J by 2 bases, with 4 bases of the junction left unmatched. There are 14 residues in the CDR3. Germline lookup yields CDR1 MNHNY and CDR2 SVGAGI (reference sequence). CDR3 bases: TGTGCCAGCAGCAACGACAGGGCTGGAAACACCATATATTTT. It is translated as CASSNDRAGNTIYF.

This clone came up a few times. The J gene is TRBJ1-5, the V gene TRBV11-2; D gene uncertain. The ends were cut back, 2 bases at V and 0 bases at J, with 2 bases in the middle. This CDR3 has 13 residues. Looked up from germline, CDR1 is SGHAT and CDR2 is FQNNGV. The CDR3 DNA reads TGTGCCAGCAGCTTATATAGCAATCAGCCCCAGCATTTT. This encodes CASSLYSNQPQHF.

The chain links TRBV7-3 to TRBJ1-2; unclear D gene. From germline, CDR1 is SGHTA and CDR2 FQGTGA. With 4 bases removed from V and 8 bases from J, the gap between germline ends came to 26 bases. The CDR3 runs to 17 residues. The CDR3 bases are TGTGCCAGCAGCTCCGAAGTAGGGTGGCCAGGTACTGGAGGCTACACCTTC. Amino acid sequence: CASSSEVGWPGTGGYTF.

The chain carries TRBV7-8 and TRBJ2-2; maybe TRBD2 (6 bases). In germline, CDR1 is SGHVS, CDR2 FQNEAQ. V was shortened by 1 base and J by 9 bases, with 12 bases between the two germline ends. There are 14 residues in the CDR3. The CDR3 nucleotides read TGTGCCAGCAGCTTAGGTGGGAGCGGGCGGGAGCTGTTTTTT. Its translation: CASSLGGSGRELFF.

This clone was seen only a few times. This chain joins TRBV7-9 and TRBJ2-5; D is unclear. CDR3 length equals 13 residues. The V gene lost 5 bases and the J gene lost 5 bases, with 12 bases spanning the gap. Per germline, CDR1 SEHNR and CDR2 FQNEAQ (reference sequence). In DNA form, the CDR3 reads TGTGCCAGCAGCCCGCAAAACGGGGAGACCCAGTACTTC. Encoded protein: CASSPQNGETQYF. Supplemented by reference TRBV7-9 and TRBJ2-5, the full variable domain reads DTGVSQNPRHKITKRGQNVTFRCDPISEHNRLYWYRQTLGQGPEFLTYFQNEAQLEKSRLLSDRFSAERPKGSFSTLEIQRTEQGDSAMYLCASSPQNGETQYFGPGTRLLVL.

CDR3 sequence reads: CASSFGPGQGYGYTF. CDR3 DNA: TGTGCCAGCAGTTTTGGACCGGGACAGGGGTATGGCTACACCTTC. The chain recombines TRBV7-2 with TRBJ1-2; 10 bases fit TRBD1. The CDR3 length is 15 residues. Unmatched junction bases numbered 9, after V lost 6 bases and J lost 5 bases. Germline V gene data show CDR1 as SGHTA and CDR2 as FQGNSA.

In its sample, this clone was seen once. The chain recombines TRBV6-4 with TRBJ1-1; D is unresolved. The ends were cut back, 4 bases at V and 5 bases at J, with 8 bases in the middle. CDR3 size: 12 residues. The V gene's germline CDR1 is MRHNA and CDR2 SNTAGT. CDR3 sequence reads: CASSGTLTEAFF. CDR3 bases: TGTGCCAGCAGTGGAACTTTGACTGAAGCTTTCTTT.

The chain recombines TRBV10-2 with TRBJ1-6; TRBD1 matches 9 bases. Germline CDR1 reads WSHSY; CDR2 reads SAAADI. CDR3 length: 15 amino acids. The ends lost 2 bases at V and 8 bases at J; junction bases unmatched: 4. The CDR3: CASSETGGSDSPLHF. DNA for the CDR3: TGCGCCAGCAGTGAGACAGGGGGCTCGGATTCACCCCTCCACTTT.

The CDR3 protein is CASTPWEGKSSGANVLTF. In DNA, the CDR3 is TGTGCCAGCACCCCCTGGGAGGGAAAATCATCTGGGGCCAACGTCCTGACTTTC. V is TRBV28 and J is TRBJ2-6; 7 bases agree with TRBD2. With 7 bases clipped from V and 1 base from J, the junction kept 13 bases outside the gene matches. The CDR3 loop spans 18 amino acids. Germline CDR1 is MDHEN and CDR2 is SYDVKM.

The chain has TRBV5-1 and TRBJ1-1, with TRBD1 matching over 8 bases. The CDR3 has 15 amino acids. Germline loops: CDR1 SGHRS, CDR2 YFSETQ. V shed 4 bases and J 5 bases; nucleotides not matched to a gene: 10. The CDR3 DNA reads TGCGCCAGCAGCAATGGACAGGGAATCAGAACTGAAGCTTTCTTT. Translation gives CASSNGQGIRTEAFF.